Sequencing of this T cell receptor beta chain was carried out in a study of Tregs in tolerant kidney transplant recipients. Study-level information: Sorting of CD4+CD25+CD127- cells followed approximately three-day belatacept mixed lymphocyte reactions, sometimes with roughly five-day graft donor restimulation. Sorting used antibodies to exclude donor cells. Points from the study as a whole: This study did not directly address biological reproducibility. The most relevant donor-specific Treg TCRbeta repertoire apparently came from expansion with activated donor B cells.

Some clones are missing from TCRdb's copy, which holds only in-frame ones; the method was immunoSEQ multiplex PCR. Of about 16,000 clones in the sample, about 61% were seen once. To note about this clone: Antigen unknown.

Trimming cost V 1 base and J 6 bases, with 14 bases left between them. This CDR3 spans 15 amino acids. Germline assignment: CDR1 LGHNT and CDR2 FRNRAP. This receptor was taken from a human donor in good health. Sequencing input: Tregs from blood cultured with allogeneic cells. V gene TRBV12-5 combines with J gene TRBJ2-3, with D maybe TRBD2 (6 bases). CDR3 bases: TGTGCTAGTGGTTTGGATTACTGGGGGGAGGATACGCAGTATTTT. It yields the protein CASGLDYWGEDTQYF.